The clone carrying this TCR beta chain was counted between two and nine times. The data belong to a study of T-cell memory formation after mild COVID-19. Germline assignment: CDR1 MNHEY and CDR2 SVGEGT. There are 21 residues in the CDR3. Trimming at V came to 5 bases and at J to 5 bases, leaving 29 bases not matched to a gene. MiXCR, run by TCRdb on the 5' RACE reads, gives a single entry per CDR3 protein. This sample carries nearly 110,000 distinct CDR3 sequences, around 15% of them seen once, and the ten largest clones take 25% to 30%. The receptor's source is an adult woman who had mild COVID-19 (a few samples of this study predate the infection). Cell type and time point are not known. The V and J genes are TRBV6-2 or TRBV6-3 and TRBJ1-1, with 7 bases matching TRBD1. The specimen was PBMCs or a T cell subset sorted from them (not recorded which). The CDR3 sequence: CASSKGGVETGLSKTGTEAFF. The CDR3 DNA is TGTGCCAGCAGTAAAGGTGGGGTTGAGACAGGGCTCTCCAAAACGGGGACTGAAGCTTTCTTT.